This TCR beta chain was recorded in a study of T-cell reconstitution after alpha-beta-depleted transplantation in children. Preparing the TCRbeta library involved the use of unique molecular identifiers. TCRdb called the PCR reads again in MiXCR, with one record for every CDR3 protein. The sample contains roughly 90,000 distinct CDR3 sequences, about 12% of which appear only once. The V gene's germline CDR1 is ENHRY and CDR2 SYGVKD. Between the trimmed V and J ends, which lost 0 bases and 7 bases, there was a span of 15 bases. CDR3 length equals 15 residues. V usage is TRBV10-3 and J usage is TRBJ1-1; the D is unclear. Sequencing was performed on PBMCs from the stem cell graft donor, taken from the stem cell graft. The sequence was obtained from a human donor who donated a stem cell graft to a child with inherited bone marrow failure. CDR3 protein: CAISESRGRIVEAFF. The CDR3 DNA reads TGTGCCATCAGTGAGTCGAGAGGGAGAATTGTTGAAGCTTTCTTT.